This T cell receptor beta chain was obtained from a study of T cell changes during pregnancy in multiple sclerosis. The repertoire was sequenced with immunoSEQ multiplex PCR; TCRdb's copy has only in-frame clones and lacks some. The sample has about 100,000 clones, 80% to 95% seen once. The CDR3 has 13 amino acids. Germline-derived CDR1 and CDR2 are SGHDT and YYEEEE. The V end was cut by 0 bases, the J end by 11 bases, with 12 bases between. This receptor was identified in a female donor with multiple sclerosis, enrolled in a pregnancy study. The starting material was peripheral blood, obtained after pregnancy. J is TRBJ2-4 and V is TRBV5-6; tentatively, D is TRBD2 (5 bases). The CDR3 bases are TGTGCCAGCAGCTTGGTAGGGAGCACCGTTCAGTACTTC. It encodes CASSLVGSTVQYF.